This paragraph reports one TCR beta chain. Antigen specificity is unknown. The data originate from a study of blood T cells in healthy people across ages. Study observations and caveats: Diversity of TCR beta per million T cells declined in a roughly linear way with age.

Combining a sample-barcoded 5' primer with a J-beta primer mix, a second PCR ran for roughly 7 to 12 cycles. TCRdb recomputed calls from the 5' RACE reads with MiXCR, one row per CDR3 protein. The sample consists of over 500,000 distinct CDR3 sequences, about 25% of them appearing once. Deletions cut 2 bases from V and 0 bases from J, with 19 bases between. This CDR3 region has 17 residues. Germline CDR1 and CDR2: SQVTM and ANQGSEA. The sample also formed part of further work on T cells of mothers and their children. As that report states: Mothers gave over 10 million TCR beta CDR3 reads each, and children some 3 million each.

The sample consisted of blood. This chain joins TRBV29-1 and TRBJ2-5; tentatively, D is TRBD1 (6 bases). The source of this sequence is a boy between 2 and 10 years old in good health. CDR3: CSVEPGQIPRYQETQYF. CDR3 nucleotide sequence: TGCAGCGTTGAACCGGGACAAATACCCAGGTACCAAGAGACCCAGTACTTC. Complete variable domain (other parts from reference TRBV29-1 and TRBJ2-5): SAVISQKPSRDICQRGTSLTIQCQVDSQVTMMFWYRQQPGQSLTLIATANQGSEATYESGFVIDKFPISRPNLTFSTLTVSNMSPEDSSIYLCSVEPGQIPRYQETQYFGPGTRLLVL.